This T cell receptor beta chain is from a study of vaccination and CD4 T cells after COVID-19. Study overall: A positive SARS-CoV-2 nasal swab PCR result was recorded for each convalescent patient; about 9 were mild and one severe.

With regard to this clonotype: Its antigen is unknown.

Cultured CD4+ T-cell DNA underwent Oncomine TCR Beta short-read sequencing. One entry per CDR3 protein results from TCRdb running MiXCR on the PCR reads. The repertoire holds around 13,000 distinct CDR3 sequences, with approximately 62% as singletons. As to treatment: roughly 11-day PBMC culture with coronavirus spike peptide pools or control peptides (ViraFEST assay). ViraFEST enlarged antigen-specific T cell populations with peptide pools and afterwards sequenced TCRs. PCR positivity dates ran from March to December 2020, preceding US Alpha, Beta and Delta variants. Sequencing was performed on CD4+ T cells from blood, cultured in vitro. This TCR was recovered from a human donor who had recovered from COVID-19.

The CDR3 region has the DNA TGTGCCAGCAGGGAGAGACAGGGGACACCCCAGCATTTT. As protein: CASRERQGTPQHF. The chain uses TRBV28 and TRBJ1-5; 8 bases are shared with TRBD1. CDR1 and CDR2 from the germline V gene are MDHEN and SYDVKM. The CDR3 sequence is 13 residues long. The ends lost 6 bases at V and 10 bases at J; junction bases unmatched: 8. The full variable domain, in which reference TRBV28 and TRBJ1-5 provide the parts outside the CDR3, is DVKVTQSSRYLVKRTGEKVFLECVQDMDHENMFWYRQDPGLGLRLIYFSYDVKMKEKGDIPEGYSVSREKKERFSLILESASTNQTSMYLCASRERQGTPQHFGDGTRLSIL.